These T cell receptor beta chains were read from a single sample in a study of technical replicates of blood from a handful of donors. Clones were sequenced by immunoSEQ multiplex PCR, and TCRdb holds only the in-frame ones, with some missing. The repertoire holds tens of thousands of clones, with around 93% as singletons. Sequencing was carried out using T cells isolated from PBMCs. All receptors derive from a human donor in good health. Each CDR3 is given with its conserved first and last residue. The D gene is left open where the match is weak. Part of the rows lack a size; the others show once, few, many or a class for expanded clones.

TRBJ1-1	NA	TRBV7-2	NA	CASSLVAVNTEAFF	TGTGCCAGCAGCTTAGTTGCAGTGAACACTGAAGCTTTCTTT
TRBJ1-5	few	TRBV19	TRBD1	CASTTGGGQPQHF	TGTGCCAGTACGACAGGGGGCGGTCAGCCCCAGCATTTT
TRBJ1-1	NA	TRBV28	TRBD1	CASSYSGGLTTEAFF	TGTGCCAGCAGTTATTCAGGGGGCCTAACCACTGAAGCTTTCTTT
TRBJ2-7	NA	TRBV6-1	NA	CASTGYEQYF	TGTGCCAGCACAGGTTACGAGCAGTACTTC
TRBJ1-1	NA	TRBV18	TRBD1	CASSTRQGEKTEAFF	TGTGCCAGCTCGACTAGACAGGGTGAAAAGACTGAAGCTTTCTTT
TRBJ2-7	NA	TRBV20-1	NA	CSAMTSYEQYF	TGCAGTGCTATGACTAGCTACGAGCAGTACTTC
TRBJ1-2	NA	TRBV28	NA	CASSLSGGRGDYGYTF	TGTGCCAGCAGTTTATCCGGGGGGAGGGGCGACTATGGCTACACCTTC
TRBJ2-1	medium-sized	TRBV19	TRBD2	CASSTGTSANNEQFF	TGTGCCAGTAGTACCGGGACTAGCGCGAACAATGAGCAGTTCTTC
TRBJ2-1	NA	TRBV18	NA	CASSPQGNVNEQFF	TGTGCCAGCTCACCGCAGGGGAACGTCAATGAGCAGTTCTTC
TRBJ2-1	NA	TRBV6-1	NA	CASRDGRGNEQFF	TGTGCCAGCAGAGACGGGAGAGGTAATGAGCAGTTCTTC